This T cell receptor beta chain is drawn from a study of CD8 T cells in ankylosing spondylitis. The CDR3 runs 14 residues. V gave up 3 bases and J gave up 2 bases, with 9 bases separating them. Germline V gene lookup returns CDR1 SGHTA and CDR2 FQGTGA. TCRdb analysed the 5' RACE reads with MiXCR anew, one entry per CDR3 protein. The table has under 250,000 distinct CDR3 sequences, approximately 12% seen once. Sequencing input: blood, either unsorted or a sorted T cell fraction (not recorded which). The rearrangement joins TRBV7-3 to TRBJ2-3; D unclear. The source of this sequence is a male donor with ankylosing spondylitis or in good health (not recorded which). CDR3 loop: CASSFSQNTDTQYF. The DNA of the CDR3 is TGTGCCAGCAGCTTCTCCCAGAACACAGATACGCAGTATTTT.